This T cell receptor (beta chain) stems from a study of T-cell reconstitution after alpha-beta-depleted transplantation in children. Per the germline V gene, CDR1 is PRHDT and CDR2 is FYEKMQ (reference sequence). Trimming removed 5 bases at V and 6 bases at J, with 20 bases between. The length of the CDR3 is 16 residues. This sample's TCRbeta library carried unique molecular identifier barcodes. TCRdb re-called the PCR reads with MiXCR, one entry per CDR3 protein. The data contain 700,000 to 850,000 distinct CDR3 sequences, 15% to 20% of them singletons. Findings of the study overall: Alpha-beta T cells about two months after transplant reportedly derived from several hundred expanded graft clones. Recipient T cells and thymic progenitors that survived gave rise to the high TCRbeta diversity observed at day 60 in some patients. Newly made T cells mostly supplied T-cell counts and diversity one year after transplant.

This clonotype has more than one count but fewer than ten. Its specificity is unknown. This sequence was found in a male patient aged 10 to 17 who had a stem cell transplant for acute lymphoblastic leukemia, so the T cells may come from the graft donor. The material sequenced was PBMCs, mostly from graft donor cells, taken 360 days after TCRalphabeta/CD19-depleted stem cell transplant. The V and J genes are TRBV13 and TRBJ2-1; D is possibly TRBD2 (5 bases). CDR3: CASSLPDGNLPNEQFF. The CDR3 DNA sequence: TGTGCCAGCAGCCTCCCTGACGGGAACCTCCCCAATGAGCAGTTCTTC.